Shown below are 9 T cell receptor beta chains from a single sample sequenced in a study of CD8 T cells in ankylosing spondylitis. TCRdb processed the 5' RACE reads anew with MiXCR; each CDR3 protein has one entry. The sample records about 220,000 distinct CDR3 sequences, about 10% being singletons. Sequences were obtained from blood, either unsorted or a sorted T cell fraction (not recorded which). These receptors came from a male donor with ankylosing spondylitis or in good health (not recorded which).

In its sample, this clonotype was seen many times. The chain links TRBV29-1 to TRBJ1-3, with TRBD1 matching over 8 bases. From germline, CDR1 is SQVTM and CDR2 ANQGSEA. The length of the CDR3 is 13 residues. After removal of 6 bases from V and 3 bases from J, the junction contained 4 bases not matched to a gene. The DNA of the CDR3 is TGCAGCGTCACGGGGACAGGTGGAAACACCATATATTTT. This sequence encodes CSVTGTGGNTIYF.

This clonotype was seen repeatedly, ten times or more. This rearrangement joins TRBV10-3 to TRBJ1-1; D is ambiguous. The CDR3 length is 14 residues. The V gene's germline CDR1 is ENHRY and CDR2 SYGVKD. V was shortened by 3 bases and J by 1 base, with 9 bases between the two germline ends. For the CDR3, the DNA is TGTGCCATCAGTGATTTTTCGAGGAACACTGAAGCTTTCTTT. Translating gives CAISDFSRNTEAFF.

This chain connects TRBV28 to TRBJ1-4, with 8 bases fitting TRBD1. V lost 4 bases and J lost 5; bases outside the gene matches: 6. Germline V gives CDR1 MDHEN, CDR2 SYDVKM. The CDR3 sequence is 15 residues long. CDR3 residues: CASSYRQGLNEKLFF. Written as DNA, the CDR3 is TGTGCCAGCAGTTACAGACAGGGGCTCAATGAAAAACTGTTTTTT. Using reference TRBV28 and TRBJ1-4 for the parts outside the CDR3, the full variable domain is DVKVTQSSRYLVKRTGEKVFLECVQDMDHENMFWYRQDPGLGLRLIYFSYDVKMKEKGDIPEGYSVSREKKERFSLILESASTNQTSMYLCASSYRQGLNEKLFFGSGTQLSVL.

This clonotype occurred a few times. CDR3 DNA: TGTGCCAGCCATAGAAGTACAGGAGCCATGAACACTGAAGCTTTCTTT. This translates into CASHRSTGAMNTEAFF. The chain carries TRBV12-3 or TRBV12-4 and TRBJ1-1, with D possibly being TRBD1 (5 bases). This CDR3 region has 16 residues. Between the trimmed V and J ends, which lost 8 bases and 0 bases, there was a span of 19 bases.

In its sample, this clonotype was seen many times. The chain uses TRBV5-1 and TRBJ2-7; 7 nucleotides align to TRBD1. Germline trimming cut 4 bases from V and 0 bases from J; bases unmatched to any gene: 10. CDR3 length: 16 residues. Germline lookup yields CDR1 SGHRS and CDR2 YFSETQ. This CDR3 reads CASSPHRDSGSYEQYF. CDR3 DNA sequence: TGCGCCAGCAGCCCTCACCGGGACAGCGGCTCCTACGAGCAGTACTTC. Drawing the rest from reference TRBV5-1 and TRBJ2-7, the complete variable domain is KAGVTQTPRYLIKTRGQQVTLSCSPISGHRSVSWYQQTPGQGLQFLFEYFSETQRNKGNFPGRFSGRQFSNSRSEMNVSTLELGDSALYLCASSPHRDSGSYEQYFGPGTRLTVT.

This clonotype was counted between two and nine times. This rearrangement joins TRBV11-1 to TRBJ2-3, with unresolved D. Per germline, CDR1 SGHAT and CDR2 FQDESV (reference sequence). This CDR3 spans 18 amino acids. Trimming removed 5 bases from V and 0 bases from J, with 21 bases in between. CDR3 DNA: TGTGCCAGCAGCGGATGGCTGGAAAGGAAAGGAAGCACAGATACGCAGTATTTT. Amino acid sequence: CASSGWLERKGSTDTQYF.

A few counts support this clonotype. This sequence joins TRBV20-1 and TRBJ1-5; 11 positions match TRBD1. CDR1 is DFQATT, CDR2 SNEGSKA, per germline (reference sequence). The trim removed 6 bases at V and 5 bases at J, leaving 6 bases unmatched. The length of the CDR3 is 14 residues. This CDR3 is CSAARGQGDQPQHF. The CDR3 coding sequence is TGCAGTGCCGCACGGGGACAGGGGGATCAGCCCCAGCATTTT.

This clonotype came up a few times. The chain has TRBV7-2 and TRBJ1-5; the D is unclear. This CDR3 is 14 amino acids long. V lost 5 bases to trimming and J lost 1 base, with 9 bases between them. CDR1 is SGHTA, CDR2 FQGNSA, per germline. CDR3 amino acids: CASSADGSNQPQHF. Here the CDR3 DNA reads TGTGCCAGCAGCGCGGACGGGAGCAATCAGCCCCAGCATTTT.

This clonotype has ten or more counts. The chain recombines TRBV7-2 with TRBJ2-7; 8 bases match TRBD2. The CDR3 has 16 residues. V lost 5 bases, J lost 3 bases, and 12 bases stayed unmatched. CDR1 is SGHTA and CDR2 is FQGNSA in the germline V gene. The CDR3 sequence is CASSQAAGGPFYEQYF. CDR3 nucleotide sequence: TGTGCCAGCAGCCAGGCGGCGGGAGGCCCATTCTACGAGCAGTACTTC.